These 8 T cell receptor beta chains were sequenced from one sample in a study of T cell repertoires in ileal Crohn's disease. The assay was immunoSEQ multiplex PCR, and TCRdb's table has in-frame clones only and misses some. Of roughly 13,000 clones in the sample, about 82% were seen once. Noted time point: neoterminal ileum biopsy at postoperative endoscopy, about 6 months after surgery. The sample was ileal tissue. The receptors were gathered from an adult with Crohn's disease.

The rearrangement uses TRBV6-1 and TRBJ1-3; D may be TRBD1 (5 bases). Germline V gives CDR1 MNHNS, CDR2 SASEGT. Deletions cut 0 bases from V and 7 bases from J, with 13 bases between. The CDR3 is made up of 15 amino acids. The CDR3 loop reads CASSEAGGGRNTIYF. Written as DNA, the CDR3 is TGTGCCAGCAGTGAAGCCGGGGGGGGAAGGAACACCATATATTTT.

The rearrangement joins TRBV4-2 to TRBJ2-7; no clear D. The CDR3 is made up of 15 amino acids. The V end was cut by 1 base, the J end by 1 base, with 11 bases between. Germline V gene lookup returns CDR1 LGHNA and CDR2 YNFKEQ. The CDR3, as DNA: TGTGCCAGCAGCCAAGTCCCCAGTAATTCCTACGAGCAGTACTTC. It encodes CASSQVPSNSYEQYF.

The chain uses TRBV9 and TRBJ2-1, with 9 bases that match TRBD2. The J segment lost 2 bases and the V segment lost 2 bases, leaving 2 bases of the junction unmatched. The V gene's germline CDR1 is SGDLS and CDR2 YYNGEE. This CDR3 region has 15 residues. CDR3 residues: CASSVGGGAYNEQFF. For the CDR3, the DNA is TGTGCCAGCAGCGTCGGCGGGGGGGCCTACAATGAGCAGTTCTTC.

This clone showed up just a few times. CDR3 DNA sequence: TGTGCCAGCAGCAAAACGGGACTAGCGGAAGAGACCCAGTACTTC. The encoded protein is CASSKTGLAEETQYF. V gene TRBV7-2 combines with J gene TRBJ2-5; 11 nucleotides line up with TRBD2. There are 15 residues in the CDR3. Germline V lookup: CDR1 SGHTA, CDR2 FQGNSA. With V trimmed by 5 bases and J by 3 bases, 5 bases remained unmatched.

The genes are TRBV6-6 and TRBJ1-2; D ambiguous. The V end lost 6 bases, the J end lost 4 bases, and 9 bases lay between the germline ends. This CDR3 spans 12 amino acids. The germline V gene encodes CDR1 MNHNY and CDR2 SVGAGI (reference sequence). This CDR3 reads CASSRDIYGYTF. The CDR3, as DNA: TGTGCCAGCAGCCGAGACATCTATGGCTACACCTTC.

The gene calls are TRBV5-6 and TRBJ1-1, with D possibly TRBD1 on 5 matching bases. This CDR3 contains 13 residues. Germline assignment: CDR1 SGHDT and CDR2 YYEEEE. Trimming stripped 2 bases from V and 7 bases from J, with 12 bases between. Written as DNA, the CDR3 is TGTGCCAGCAGCTTTGGGGGGGGTAATGAAGCTTTCTTT. Residues: CASSFGGGNEAFF. Based on the CDR3 plus reference TRBV5-6 and TRBJ1-1, the full variable domain is DAGVTQSPTHLIKTRGQQVTLRCSPKSGHDTVSWYQQALGQGPQFIFQYYEEEERQRGNFPDRFSGHQFPNYSSELNVNALLLGDSALYLCASSFGGGNEAFFGQGTRLTVV.

This chain joins TRBV5-6 and TRBJ1-1, with 7 bases lining up with TRBD1. The germline V gene encodes CDR1 SGHDT and CDR2 YYEEEE. Trimming removed 1 base from V and 1 base from J; junction bases left unmatched: 10. The CDR3 consists of 17 residues. CDR3 sequence reads: CASSLYSGGWANTEAFF. The CDR3 DNA reads as TGTGCCAGCAGCTTGTACTCAGGGGGGTGGGCGAACACTGAAGCTTTCTTT.

The J gene is TRBJ1-2, the V gene TRBV28; TRBD1 is a possible D gene (5 bases). Germline V lookup: CDR1 MDHEN, CDR2 SYDVKM. CDR3 length equals 15 residues. V lost 1 base and J lost 4, with 13 bases in between. In nucleotides, the CDR3 is TGTGCCAGCAGTTTATATGTAGTAGACAGCTATGGCTACACCTTC. This sequence encodes CASSLYVVDSYGYTF.